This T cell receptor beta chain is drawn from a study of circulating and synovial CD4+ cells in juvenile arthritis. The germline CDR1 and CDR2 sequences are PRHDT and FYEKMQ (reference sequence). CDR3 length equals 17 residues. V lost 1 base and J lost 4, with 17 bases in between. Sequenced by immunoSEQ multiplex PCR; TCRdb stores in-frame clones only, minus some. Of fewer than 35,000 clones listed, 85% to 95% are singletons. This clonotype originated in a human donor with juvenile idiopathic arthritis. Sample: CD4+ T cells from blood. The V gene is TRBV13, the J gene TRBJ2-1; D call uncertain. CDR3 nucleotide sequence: TGTGCCAGCAGCTTAGTATTGGTGGGTGACTTTTACAATGAGCAGTTCTTC. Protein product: CASSLVLVGDFYNEQFF.